The sequence of this T cell receptor (beta chain) was determined in a study of shared T cell receptors in the human thymus. Germline CDR1 KGHSH, CDR2 LQKENI. The CDR3 is 16 amino acids. V lost 1 base to trimming and J lost 1 base; unmatched junction nucleotides: 3. Clones were read by immunoSEQ multiplex PCR, and TCRdb kept only the in-frame ones, dropping some. The table records about 660,000 clones, approximately 89% of them present only once. The data were also submitted as part of a second study, on human thymus T cells.

The sequencing input was thymocytes. The J gene is TRBJ2-2, the V gene TRBV18; 7 nucleotides agree with TRBD1. This receptor was identified in a boy under three years old with a congenital heart defect. The CDR3 region is CASSPQGALNTGELFF. CDR3 bases: TGTGCCAGCTCACCACAGGGGGCTTTGAACACCGGGGAGCTGTTTTTT.